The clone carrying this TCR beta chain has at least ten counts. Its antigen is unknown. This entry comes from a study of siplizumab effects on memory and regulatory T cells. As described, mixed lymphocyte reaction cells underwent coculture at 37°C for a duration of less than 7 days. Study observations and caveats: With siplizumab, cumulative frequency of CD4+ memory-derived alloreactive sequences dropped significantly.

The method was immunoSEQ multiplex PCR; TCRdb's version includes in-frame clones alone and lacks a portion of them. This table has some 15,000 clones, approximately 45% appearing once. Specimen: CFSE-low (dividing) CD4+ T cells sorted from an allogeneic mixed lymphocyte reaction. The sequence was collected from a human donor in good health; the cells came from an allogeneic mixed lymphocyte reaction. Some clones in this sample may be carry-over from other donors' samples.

CDR3 protein: CASSLGQGPFHEQYF. The CDR3, as DNA: TGCGCCAGCAGCTTGGGTCAGGGCCCTTTCCACGAGCAGTACTTC. This chain links TRBV5-1 with TRBJ2-7, with D maybe TRBD1 (5 bases). V lost 0 bases and J lost 5, with 15 bases in between. This CDR3 has 15 amino acids. Looked up from germline, CDR1 is SGHRS and CDR2 is YFSETQ. The variable domain in full, completed from reference TRBV5-1 and TRBJ2-7, reads KAGVTQTPRYLIKTRGQQVTLSCSPISGHRSVSWYQQTPGQGLQFLFEYFSETQRNKGNFPGRFSGRQFSNSRSEMNVSTLELGDSALYLCASSLGQGPFHEQYFGPGTRLTVT.